The 25 T cell receptor beta chains below were found in one sample sequenced in a study of response to subunit inactivated influenza vaccine. TCRdb itself ran the RT-PCR reads through MiXCR, one entry per CDR3 protein. The sample includes over 650,000 distinct CDR3 sequences, about a fifth of them seen just once. The material was PBMCs from blood, obtained 4 to 6 days after vaccination. These receptors came from a man aged 50 or older who received an inactivated influenza vaccine.

The table lists this clonotype with many counts. This chain joins TRBV6-6 and TRBJ2-5; perhaps TRBD1 as D (6 bases). The CDR3 length is 13 residues. The V end lost 7 bases, the J end lost 4 bases, and 13 bases lay between the germline ends. CDR1 is MNHNY, CDR2 SVGAGI, per germline (reference sequence). The CDR3 coding sequence is TGTGCCAGCACCGAACCCAGGGGAGAGACCCAGTACTTC. Its protein product is CASTEPRGETQYF.

The chain couples TRBV3-1 to TRBJ2-1; maybe TRBD2 (6 bases). CDR1 is LGHDT, CDR2 YNNKEL, per germline (reference sequence). Trimming stripped 0 bases from V and 8 bases from J, with 17 bases between. This CDR3 is built from 16 residues. The CDR3 protein is CASSQDDSELADEQFF. The CDR3 region has the DNA TGTGCCAGCAGCCAAGATGACTCGGAACTAGCCGATGAGCAGTTCTTC.

A few counts support this clonotype. This rearrangement joins TRBV15 to TRBJ2-3; D remains unclear. Germline V gives CDR1 LNHNV, CDR2 YYDKDF (reference sequence). CDR3 length equals 15 residues. The germline V and J ends were trimmed by 4 bases and 0 bases, with 11 bases remaining between them. The CDR3 sequence: CATSTYRSSTDTQYF. For the CDR3, the DNA is TGTGCCACCAGCACATACAGATCAAGCACAGATACGCAGTATTTT. Complete variable domain (other parts from reference TRBV15 and TRBJ2-3): DAMVIQNPRYQVTQFGKPVTLSCSQTLNHNVMYWYQQKSSQAPKLLFHYYDKDFNNEADTPDNFQSRRPNTSFCFLDIRSPGLGDTAMYLCATSTYRSSTDTQYFGPGTRLTVL.

The table lists this clonotype with many counts. This chain connects TRBV5-1 to TRBJ2-3, with D tentatively TRBD1 or TRBD2 (5 bases each). CDR1 SGHRS and CDR2 YFSETQ come from the germline V gene. V was cut by 4 bases and J by 4 bases, with 19 bases left in between. This CDR3 is built from 16 residues. This CDR3 reads CASSPGDGISADTQYF. CDR3 nucleotide sequence: TGCGCCAGCAGCCCCGGGGACGGAATATCCGCAGATACGCAGTATTTT.

The J gene is TRBJ1-2, the V gene TRBV7-6; 9 bases match TRBD1. With V trimmed by 0 bases and J by 3 bases, 5 bases remained unmatched. In germline, CDR1 is SGHVS, CDR2 FNYEAQ. CDR3 length: 16 amino acids. The CDR3 bases are TGTGCCAGCAGCTTAGCTCCGGGACAGGGAGACTATGGCTACACCTTC. Translation: CASSLAPGQGDYGYTF.

V is TRBV18 and J is TRBJ2-3, with D possibly being TRBD2 (5 bases). This CDR3 has 16 residues. Looked up from germline, CDR1 is KGHSH and CDR2 is LQKENI. V was clipped by 1 base and J by 1 base, with 12 bases between them. The chain's CDR3 is CASSPRVIGGTDTQYF. The CDR3 DNA reads TGTGCCAGCTCACCACGGGTGATCGGGGGCACAGATACGCAGTATTTT.

The chain is built from TRBV5-1 and TRBJ2-1; 11 nucleotides line up with TRBD1. Losses at the gene ends were 0 bases for V and 6 bases for J; bases not matched to a gene: 5. This CDR3 comprises 16 residues. CDR1 and CDR2 (germline): SGHRS, YFSETQ. The CDR3 DNA sequence: TGCGCCAGCAGCTTGGGGACAGGGGGCGTTTTCAATGAGCAGTTCTTC. Amino acid sequence: CASSLGTGGVFNEQFF.

Only a few counts were recorded for this clonotype. The chain uses TRBV20-1 and TRBJ2-5; no clear D gene. Per germline, CDR1 DFQATT and CDR2 SNEGSKA (reference sequence). The V end was cut by 0 bases, the J end by 5 bases, with 19 bases between. The CDR3 covers 16 residues. CDR3 sequence reads: CSARDPPGRYWETQYF. DNA of the CDR3: TGCAGTGCTAGAGACCCCCCCGGGCGGTACTGGGAGACCCAGTACTTC.

The chain is built from TRBV5-6 and TRBJ1-1; 10 positions agree with TRBD1. Germline V gene sequence: CDR1 SGHDT, CDR2 YYEEEE. J gave up 5 bases and V 5 bases, and 9 bases lay outside the gene matches. The CDR3 runs to 15 residues. CDR3 residues: CASSKPGQGYTEAFF. Written as DNA, the CDR3 is TGTGCCAGCAGTAAACCGGGACAGGGGTATACTGAAGCTTTCTTT.

The sample holds a few counts of this clonotype. The V call is TRBV7-9, the J call TRBJ1-6; D gene ambiguous. V was trimmed by 0 bases and J by 9 bases, leaving 9 bases between them. Germline CDR1 SEHNR, CDR2 FQNEAQ (reference sequence). The CDR3 extends over 14 amino acids. The CDR3 DNA follows: TGTGCCAGCAGCTTAGCCCAGGTGGCTTCACCCCTCCACTTT. Amino acid sequence: CASSLAQVASPLHF.

This clonotype came up many times. The chain carries TRBV5-5 and TRBJ2-1; D uncertain. This CDR3 contains 13 residues. Germline V gene lookup returns CDR1 SGHKS and CDR2 YYEKEE (reference sequence). With 1 base removed from V and 16 bases from J, the gap between germline ends came to 18 bases. Here the CDR3 reads CASSLLAGDETFF. The CDR3 DNA sequence: TGTGCCAGCAGCTTGTTAGCTGGAGACGAGACATTCTTC.

This clonotype has a handful of counts. The chain carries TRBV24-1 and TRBJ2-2; 7 bases fit TRBD2. From germline, CDR1 is KGHDR and CDR2 SFDVKD. With V trimmed by 4 bases and J by 5 bases, 0 bases remained unmatched. This CDR3 spans 13 amino acids. The CDR3 is CATSEGGTGELFF. DNA of the CDR3: TGTGCCACCAGTGAGGGGGGGACCGGGGAGCTGTTTTTT.

This clonotype was recorded at least ten times. The chain has TRBV2 and TRBJ2-4; D unclear. V was clipped by 2 bases and J by 0 bases, with 14 bases between them. CDR1 is SNHLY and CDR2 is FYNNEI in the germline V gene. CDR3 length: 17 amino acids. CDR3 protein: CASSELSETLAKNIQYF. Here the CDR3 DNA reads TGTGCCAGCAGTGAATTGAGCGAAACGCTAGCCAAAAACATTCAGTACTTC. Full variable domain (rest looked up from reference TRBV2 and TRBJ2-4): EPEVTQTPSHQVTQMGQEVILRCVPISNHLYFYWYRQILGQKVEFLVSFYNNEISEKSEIFDDQFSVERPDGSNFTLKIRSTKLEDSAMYFCASSELSETLAKNIQYFGAGTRLSVL.

The J gene is TRBJ1-2, the V gene TRBV24-1; weak D call: TRBD1 (6 bases). CDR1 is KGHDR, CDR2 SFDVKD, per germline. V was trimmed by 2 bases and J by 6 bases, leaving 15 bases between them. The CDR3 is 15 amino acids. Here the CDR3 reads CATSDSAGAFHGYTF. The CDR3 region has the DNA TGTGCCACCAGTGATTCGGCAGGGGCCTTCCATGGCTACACCTTC.

The sample holds a few counts of this clonotype. The chain carries TRBV20-1 and TRBJ2-3; D is uncertain. The germline V gene encodes CDR1 DFQATT and CDR2 SNEGSKA (reference sequence). Trimming took off 6 bases at V and 0 bases at J, with 13 bases between the two ends. The CDR3 spans 14 residues. As DNA, the CDR3 is TGCAGTGCCGCTGGCGCGAGAAGCACAGATACGCAGTATTTT. Protein product: CSAAGARSTDTQYF.

This chain uses TRBV29-1 with TRBJ1-1, with 9 bases lining up with TRBD1. Germline V gene sequence: CDR1 SQVTM, CDR2 ANQGSEA. V lost 6 bases to trimming and J lost 4 bases; unmatched junction nucleotides: 6. The CDR3 consists of 13 residues. CDR3 region: CSVTGTGTTEAFF. CDR3 nucleotide sequence: TGCAGCGTAACCGGGACAGGGACCACTGAAGCTTTCTTT.

This chain uses TRBV29-1 with TRBJ2-5; tentatively, D is TRBD1 or TRBD2 (6 bases each). The J call may be wrong; the DNA end is better matched by TRBJ2-1. Per germline, CDR1 SQVTM and CDR2 ANQGSEA. This CDR3 region has 14 residues. The DNA of the CDR3 is TGCAGCGTTGACCTTTGGGGGGCTGGAGAGACCCAGTTCTTC. It specifies CSVDLWGAGETQFF.

Only a few counts were recorded for this clonotype. V is TRBV6-2 or TRBV6-3 and J is TRBJ1-5, with D possibly TRBD1 on 6 matching bases. This CDR3 region has 14 residues. CDR1 is MNHEY and CDR2 is SVGEGT in the germline V gene. Trimming took 2 bases from V and 6 from J, leaving 11 bases between them. The CDR3 here is CASSYDTGSQPQHF. CDR3 DNA sequence: TGTGCCAGCAGTTACGACACAGGGAGTCAGCCCCAGCATTTT.

This clonotype has ten or more counts. CDR3 sequence reads: CASGLDTDTQYF. The CDR3 region has the DNA TGTGCTAGTGGTTTGGACACAGATACGCAGTATTTT. The chain recombines TRBV12-5 with TRBJ2-3; D unclear. This CDR3 has 12 amino acids. The V end lost 1 base, the J end lost 2 bases, and 1 base lay between the germline ends. The germline V gene encodes CDR1 LGHNT and CDR2 FRNRAP.

This clonotype was seen a few times. The V and J genes are TRBV5-1 and TRBJ2-1; TRBD1 matches at 8 bases. The V segment lost 4 bases and the J segment 5 bases; nucleotides outside the gene matches: 8. This CDR3 comprises 15 residues. Per germline, CDR1 SGHRS and CDR2 YFSETQ. CDR3 residues: CASSTRTGSNNEQFF. The DNA of the CDR3 is TGCGCCAGCAGCACCCGGACAGGGTCCAACAATGAGCAGTTCTTC.

The CDR3 bases are TGTGCCAGCATTAGCGCTGGAATAGCGGGAGAAGGGGAGACCCAGTACTTC. Residues: CASISAGIAGEGETQYF. V usage is TRBV28 and J usage is TRBJ2-5; 9 bases match TRBD2. CDR1 MDHEN and CDR2 SYDVKM come from the germline V gene. This CDR3 is 17 amino acids long. The V and J ends lost 7 bases and 5 bases, in that order; junction bases with no gene match: 17.

This rearrangement joins TRBV4-2 to TRBJ2-2; TRBD2 is a possible D gene (5 bases). In germline, CDR1 is LGHNA, CDR2 YNFKEQ. The CDR3 extends over 16 amino acids. Trimming removed 0 bases from V and 6 bases from J, with 14 bases in between. CDR3 sequence (DNA): TGTGCCAGCAGCCAAGATCTTGGGCGGAGGTCCGGGGAGCTGTTTTTT. Its protein product is CASSQDLGRRSGELFF.

This clonotype has just a few counts. The chain carries TRBV20-1 and TRBJ2-3, with 10 bases lining up with TRBD2. CDR1 DFQATT and CDR2 SNEGSKA come from the germline V gene (reference sequence). This CDR3 region has 15 residues. The V and J ends lost 0 bases and 13 bases, in that order; junction bases with no gene match: 13. CDR3 DNA: TGCAGTGCTAGAGACGGGCTAGCGGGAGCGTCGGGAGAGTATTTT. This sequence encodes CSARDGLAGASGEYF.

The V and J genes are TRBV19 and TRBJ1-5; 9 bases map to TRBD1. With V trimmed by 2 bases and J by 6 bases, 17 bases remained unmatched. The CDR3 runs 19 residues. Germline values: CDR1 LNHDA, CDR2 SQIVND (reference sequence). CDR3 in DNA: TGTGCCAGTAGTATAATATATGTTAGGTTGGAACAGGGGGCTCAGCCCCAGCATTTT. It codes for CASSIIYVRLEQGAQPQHF.

This clonotype has a count of ten or more. This chain links TRBV7-2 with TRBJ2-7; 8 nucleotides line up with TRBD1. V dropped 4 bases and J dropped 2; count of bases not matched to a gene: 4. Germline V gene lookup returns CDR1 SGHTA and CDR2 FQGNSA. The CDR3 is 14 amino acids. DNA for the CDR3: TGTGCCAGCAGCTCCGGGACAGGTCCCTACGAGCAGTACTTC. Amino acids: CASSSGTGPYEQYF.